One and the same sample provided the 10 T cell receptor beta chains below, sequenced in a study of human T cells and chemical hapten exposure. Described time point: pre-sensitization, week 0. Regarding treatment: therapeutic diphenylcyclopropenone sensitization with weekly scalp DPC. TCRdb fed the RACE reads into MiXCR, producing one record per CDR3 protein. The data contain tens of thousands of distinct CDR3 sequences, approximately 9.9% of them seen just once; the ten biggest clones take up around 9.6%. Specimen: whole blood, collected in connection with sensitization to the hapten diphenylcyclopropenone (DPC). These receptors all come from a man aged 40-49 years with alopecia areata. Some clones in this sample may be carry-over from other donors' samples.

This clonotype was observed at least ten times. The J gene is TRBJ2-4, the V gene TRBV28, with D tentatively TRBD1 (6 bases). CDR1 and CDR2 (germline): MDHEN, SYDVKM. This CDR3 spans 16 amino acids. Trimming pared 3 bases from V and 3 bases from J, leaving 15 bases between. CDR3 DNA sequence: TGTGCCAGCAGTTTTAGGGGGATAGGGTTCAAAAACATTCAGTACTTC. Encoded protein: CASSFRGIGFKNIQYF. The full variable domain, rest sourced from reference TRBV28 and TRBJ2-4, is DVKVTQSSRYLVKRTGEKVFLECVQDMDHENMFWYRQDPGLGLRLIYFSYDVKMKEKGDIPEGYSVSREKKERFSLILESASTNQTSMYLCASSFRGIGFKNIQYFGAGTRLSVL.

This chain links TRBV5-1 with TRBJ2-1; 11 bases fit TRBD2. CDR1 SGHRS and CDR2 YFSETQ come from the germline V gene. This CDR3 is 15 amino acids long. Unmatched junction bases numbered 10, after V lost 4 bases and J lost 10 bases. CDR3 in amino acids: CASSDSGRAWREQFF. CDR3 coding DNA: TGCGCCAGCAGCGATAGCGGGAGGGCCTGGCGGGAGCAGTTCTTC.

This clonotype was picked up many times. The genes are TRBV9 and TRBJ2-1; 14 bases line up with TRBD2. The CDR3 totals 15 residues. Looked up from germline, CDR1 is SGDLS and CDR2 is YYNGEE. J was trimmed by 7 bases and V by 4 bases; bases with no gene match: 4. CDR3 sequence reads: CASSIGTSGRNEQFF. The DNA of the CDR3 is TGTGCCAGCAGCATTGGGACTAGCGGGAGAAATGAGCAGTTCTTC.

The sample holds many counts of this clonotype. CDR3 DNA sequence: TGTGCCAGCAGCTTGGTGGGTCAGGGAGGAAACACCATATATTTT. The encoded protein is CASSLVGQGGNTIYF. The chain joins TRBV5-4 to TRBJ1-3; D possibly corresponds to TRBD1 (5 bases). V was pared by 0 bases and J by 4 bases, with 11 bases between. The CDR3 has 15 residues. Germline V lookup: CDR1 SGHNT, CDR2 YYREEE (reference sequence).

The rearrangement uses TRBV5-6 and TRBJ2-3; weak D call: TRBD2 (5 bases). The CDR3 covers 15 residues. Germline V lookup: CDR1 SGHDT, CDR2 YYEEEE. V was cut by 2 bases and J by 1 base, with 11 bases left in between. The CDR3 spells CASSLNGKGTDTQYF. Here the CDR3 DNA reads TGTGCCAGCAGCTTAAACGGGAAAGGCACAGATACGCAGTATTTT. The variable domain in full, with the rest retrieved from reference TRBV5-6 and TRBJ2-3, is DAGVTQSPTHLIKTRGQQVTLRCSPKSGHDTVSWYQQALGQGPQFIFQYYEEEERQRGNFPDRFSGHQFPNYSSELNVNALLLGDSALYLCASSLNGKGTDTQYFGPGTRLTVL.

This chain uses TRBV27 with TRBJ2-7; D gene ambiguous. CDR1 and CDR2 (germline): MNHEY, SMNVEV (reference sequence). Trimming shortened V by 5 bases and J by 7 bases, and 21 bases separated the two germline ends. The CDR3 totals 15 residues. This CDR3 is CASSPGYEYVLEQYF. In nucleotides, the CDR3 is TGTGCCAGCAGTCCCGGATACGAGTACGTTCTAGAGCAGTACTTC.

This clonotype was seen more than once but under ten times. The chain uses TRBV3-1 and TRBJ1-1, with D tentatively TRBD1 (5 bases). Per germline, CDR1 LGHDT and CDR2 YNNKEL (reference sequence). This CDR3 comprises 15 residues. Trimming took off 4 bases at V and 2 bases at J, with 14 bases between the two ends. The CDR3 DNA sequence: TGTGCCAGCAGCCCTATCCAGGGATATAACACTGAAGCTTTCTTT. Its protein is CASSPIQGYNTEAFF.

The V and J genes are TRBV27 and TRBJ2-2, with D possibly being TRBD1 or TRBD2 (6 bases each). Trimming removed 6 bases at V and 4 bases at J, with 15 bases between. The CDR3 covers 15 residues. Per the germline V gene, CDR1 is MNHEY and CDR2 is SMNVEV (reference sequence). The CDR3 reads CASRLGGRGTGELFF. The CDR3, as DNA: TGTGCCAGCAGACTCGGGGGCCGGGGCACCGGGGAGCTGTTTTTT.

This clonotype appeared a few times. The chain is built from TRBV21-1 and TRBJ2-1; TRBD2 reflects the table's D call only, with no check against the DNA. TRBV21-1 is a documented pseudogene. The CDR3 has 14 residues. As DNA, the CDR3 is TGTGCCAGCAGCACCCCAGCGGGAGATGGTGAGCAGTTCTTC. Its translation: CASSTPAGDGEQFF.

This clonotype has at least ten counts. V and J are TRBV9 and TRBJ2-2; the D is unclear. The CDR3 consists of 14 residues. Germline values: CDR1 SGDLS, CDR2 YYNGEE. The V end was cut by 1 base, the J end by 6 bases, with 10 bases between. The CDR3 sequence is CASSVSEFAGELFF. For the CDR3, the DNA is TGTGCCAGCAGCGTATCAGAGTTCGCCGGGGAGCTGTTTTTT.